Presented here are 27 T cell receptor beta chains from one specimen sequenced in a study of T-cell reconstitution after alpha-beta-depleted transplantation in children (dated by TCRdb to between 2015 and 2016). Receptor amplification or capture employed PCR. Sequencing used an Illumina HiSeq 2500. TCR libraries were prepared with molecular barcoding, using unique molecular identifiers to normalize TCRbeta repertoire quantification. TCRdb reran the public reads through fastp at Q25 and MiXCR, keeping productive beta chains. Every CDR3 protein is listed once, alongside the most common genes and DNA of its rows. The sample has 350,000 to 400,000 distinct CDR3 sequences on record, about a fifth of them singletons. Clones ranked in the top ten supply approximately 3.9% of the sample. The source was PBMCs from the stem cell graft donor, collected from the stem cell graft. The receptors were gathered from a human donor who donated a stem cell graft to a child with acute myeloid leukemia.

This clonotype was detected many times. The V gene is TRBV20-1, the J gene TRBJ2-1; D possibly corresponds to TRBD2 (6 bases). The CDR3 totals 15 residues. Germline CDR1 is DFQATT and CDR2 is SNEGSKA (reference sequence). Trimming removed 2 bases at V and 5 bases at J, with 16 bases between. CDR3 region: CSARKAGITNNEQFF. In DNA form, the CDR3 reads TGCAGTGCTAGAAAGGCGGGGATAACGAACAATGAGCAGTTCTTC.

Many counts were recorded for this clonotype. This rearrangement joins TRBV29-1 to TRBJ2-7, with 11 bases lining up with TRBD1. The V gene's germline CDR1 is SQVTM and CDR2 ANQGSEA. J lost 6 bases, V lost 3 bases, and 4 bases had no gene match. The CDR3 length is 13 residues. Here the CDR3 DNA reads TGCAGCGTTGATGGACAGGGGGCTATCGAGCAGTACTTC. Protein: CSVDGQGAIEQYF.

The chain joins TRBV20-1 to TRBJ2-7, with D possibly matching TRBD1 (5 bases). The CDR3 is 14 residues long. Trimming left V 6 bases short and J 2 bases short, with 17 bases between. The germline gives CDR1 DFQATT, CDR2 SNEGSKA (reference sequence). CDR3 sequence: CSARASVGAYEQYF. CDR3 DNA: TGCAGTGCCAGGGCATCGGTTGGGGCCTACGAGCAGTACTTC.

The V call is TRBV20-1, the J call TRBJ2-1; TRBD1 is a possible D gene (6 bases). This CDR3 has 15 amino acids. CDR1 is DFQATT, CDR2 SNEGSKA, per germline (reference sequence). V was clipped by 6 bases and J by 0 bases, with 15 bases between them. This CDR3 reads CSAHMDSASYNEQFF. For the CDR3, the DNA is TGCAGTGCACACATGGACAGCGCCTCCTACAATGAGCAGTTCTTC.

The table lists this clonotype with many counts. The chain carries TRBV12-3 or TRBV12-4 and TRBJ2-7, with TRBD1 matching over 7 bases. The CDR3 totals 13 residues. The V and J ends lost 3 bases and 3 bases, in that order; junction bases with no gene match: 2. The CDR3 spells CASSFGTDYEQYF. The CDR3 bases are TGTGCCAGCAGTTTTGGGACAGACTACGAGCAGTACTTC.

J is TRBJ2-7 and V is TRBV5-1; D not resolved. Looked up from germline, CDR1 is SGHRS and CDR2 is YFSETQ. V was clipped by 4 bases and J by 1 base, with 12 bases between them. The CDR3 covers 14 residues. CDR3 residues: CASSPAAASYEQYF. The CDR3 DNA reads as TGCGCCAGCAGCCCGGCCGCTGCGTCCTACGAGCAGTACTTC.

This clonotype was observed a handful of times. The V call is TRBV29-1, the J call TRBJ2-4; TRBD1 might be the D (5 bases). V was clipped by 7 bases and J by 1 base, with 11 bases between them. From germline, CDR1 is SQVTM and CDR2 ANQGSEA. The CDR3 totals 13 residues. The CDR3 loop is CSGEDIAKNIQYF. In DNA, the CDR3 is TGCAGCGGCGAGGACATCGCCAAAAACATTCAGTACTTC. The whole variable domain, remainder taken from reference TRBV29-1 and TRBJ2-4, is SAVISQKPSRDICQRGTSLTIQCQVDSQVTMMFWYRQQPGQSLTLIATANQGSEATYESGFVIDKFPISRPNLTFSTLTVSNMSPEDSSIYLCSGEDIAKNIQYFGAGTRLSVL.

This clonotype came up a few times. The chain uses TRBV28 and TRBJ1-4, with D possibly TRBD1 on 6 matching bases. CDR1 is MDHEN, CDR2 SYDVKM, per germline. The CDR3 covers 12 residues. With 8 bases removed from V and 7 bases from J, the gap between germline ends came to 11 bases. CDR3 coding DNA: TGTGCCAGCCGGGGGCCAGGTGAAAAACTGTTTTTT. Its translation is CASRGPGEKLFF.

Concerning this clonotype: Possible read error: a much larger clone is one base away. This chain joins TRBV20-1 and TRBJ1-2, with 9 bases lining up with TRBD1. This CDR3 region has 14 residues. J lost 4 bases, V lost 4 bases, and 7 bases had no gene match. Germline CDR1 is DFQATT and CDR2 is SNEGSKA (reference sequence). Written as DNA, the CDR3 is TGCAGTGCTACAAAGGGACAGGGTGTCTATGGCTACACCTTC. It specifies CSATKGQGVYGYTF.

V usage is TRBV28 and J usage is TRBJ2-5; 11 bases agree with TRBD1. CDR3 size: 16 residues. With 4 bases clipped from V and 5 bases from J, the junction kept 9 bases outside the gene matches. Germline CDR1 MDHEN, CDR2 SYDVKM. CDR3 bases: TGTGCCAGCAGTTGGACAGGGGGCGTCTCGGGGGAGACCCAGTACTTC. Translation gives CASSWTGGVSGETQYF.

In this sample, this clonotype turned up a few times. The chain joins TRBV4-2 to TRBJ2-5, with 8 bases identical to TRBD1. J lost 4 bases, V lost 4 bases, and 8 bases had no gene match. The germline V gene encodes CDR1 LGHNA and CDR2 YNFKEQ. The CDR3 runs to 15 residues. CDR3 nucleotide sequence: TGTGCCAGCAGCCGAGAAGACAGGGGTGGAGAGACCCAGTACTTC. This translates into CASSREDRGGETQYF.

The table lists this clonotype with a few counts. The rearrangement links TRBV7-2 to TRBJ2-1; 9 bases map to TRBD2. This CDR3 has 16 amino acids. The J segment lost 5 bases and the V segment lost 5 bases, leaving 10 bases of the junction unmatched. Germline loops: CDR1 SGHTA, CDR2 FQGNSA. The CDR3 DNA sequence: TGTGCCAGCAGCCTCCTCGCGGGAGGGTCCCACAATGAGCAGTTCTTC. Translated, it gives CASSLLAGGSHNEQFF.

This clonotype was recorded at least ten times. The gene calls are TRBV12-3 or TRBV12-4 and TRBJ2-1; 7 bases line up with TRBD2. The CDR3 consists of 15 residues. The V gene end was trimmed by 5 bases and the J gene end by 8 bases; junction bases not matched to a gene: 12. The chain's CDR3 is CASSPGGLVYDEQFF. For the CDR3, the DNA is TGTGCCAGCAGTCCCGGAGGACTAGTTTATGATGAGCAGTTCTTC.

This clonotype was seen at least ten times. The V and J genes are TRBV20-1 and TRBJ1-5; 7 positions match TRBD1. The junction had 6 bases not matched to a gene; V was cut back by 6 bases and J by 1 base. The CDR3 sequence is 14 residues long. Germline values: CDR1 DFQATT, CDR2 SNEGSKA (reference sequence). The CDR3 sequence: CSAKLRGSNQPQHF. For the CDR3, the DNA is TGCAGTGCCAAACTCAGGGGGAGCAATCAGCCCCAGCATTTT.

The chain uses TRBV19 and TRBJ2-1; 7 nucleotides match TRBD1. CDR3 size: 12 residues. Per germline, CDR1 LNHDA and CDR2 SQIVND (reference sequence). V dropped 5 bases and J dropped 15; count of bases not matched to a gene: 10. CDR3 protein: CASSPTGVGMFF. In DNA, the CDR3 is TGTGCCAGTAGTCCAACAGGGGTAGGAATGTTCTTC.

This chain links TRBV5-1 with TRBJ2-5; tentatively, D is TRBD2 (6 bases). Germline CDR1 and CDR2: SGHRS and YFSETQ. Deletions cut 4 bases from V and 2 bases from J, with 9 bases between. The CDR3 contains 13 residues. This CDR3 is CASSREIQETQYF. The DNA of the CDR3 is TGCGCCAGCAGCCGGGAGATACAAGAGACCCAGTACTTC.

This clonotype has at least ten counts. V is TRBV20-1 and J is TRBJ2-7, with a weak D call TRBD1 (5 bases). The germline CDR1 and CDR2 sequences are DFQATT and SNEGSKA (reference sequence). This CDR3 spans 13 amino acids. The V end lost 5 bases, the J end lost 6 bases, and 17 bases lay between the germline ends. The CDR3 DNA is TGCAGTGCTGGCAGGGTCCCCGTCCGCGAGCAGTACTTC. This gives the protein CSAGRVPVREQYF.

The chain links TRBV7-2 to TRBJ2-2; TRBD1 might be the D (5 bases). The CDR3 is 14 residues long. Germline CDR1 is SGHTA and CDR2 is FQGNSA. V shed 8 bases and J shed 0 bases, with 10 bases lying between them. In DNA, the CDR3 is TGTGCCAGCCCTCCAGGGTCGAACACCGGGGAGCTGTTTTTT. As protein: CASPPGSNTGELFF.

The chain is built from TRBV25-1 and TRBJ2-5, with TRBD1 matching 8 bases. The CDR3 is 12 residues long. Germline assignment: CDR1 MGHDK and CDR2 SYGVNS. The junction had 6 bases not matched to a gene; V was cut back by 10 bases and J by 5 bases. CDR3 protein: CATADRAETQYF. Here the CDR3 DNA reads TGTGCCACTGCGGACAGGGCTGAGACCCAGTACTTC.

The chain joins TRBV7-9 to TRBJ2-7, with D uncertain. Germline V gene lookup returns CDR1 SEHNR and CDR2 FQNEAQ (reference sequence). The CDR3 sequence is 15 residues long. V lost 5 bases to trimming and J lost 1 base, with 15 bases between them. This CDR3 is CASSLSSGDSYEQYF. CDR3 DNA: TGTGCCAGCAGCCTATCGTCAGGCGATTCCTACGAGCAGTACTTC.

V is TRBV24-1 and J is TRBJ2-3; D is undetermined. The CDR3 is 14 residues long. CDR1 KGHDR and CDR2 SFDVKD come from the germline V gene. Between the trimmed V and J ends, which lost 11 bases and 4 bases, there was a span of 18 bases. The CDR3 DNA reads TGTGCCATCCTAACTCGCAGATCGGCAGATACGCAGTATTTT. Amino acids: CAILTRRSADTQYF.

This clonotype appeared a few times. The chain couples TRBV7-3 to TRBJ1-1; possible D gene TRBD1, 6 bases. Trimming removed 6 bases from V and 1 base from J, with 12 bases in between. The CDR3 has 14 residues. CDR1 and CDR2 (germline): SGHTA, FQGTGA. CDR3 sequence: CASSPTGSNTEAFF. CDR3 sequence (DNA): TGTGCCAGCAGTCCTACAGGGTCGAACACTGAAGCTTTCTTT.

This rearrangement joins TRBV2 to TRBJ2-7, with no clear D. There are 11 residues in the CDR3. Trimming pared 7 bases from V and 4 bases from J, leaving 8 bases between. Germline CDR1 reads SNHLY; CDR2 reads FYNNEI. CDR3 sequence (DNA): TGTGCCAGCAAGTTTTCGTACGAGCAGTACTTC. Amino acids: CASKFSYEQYF.

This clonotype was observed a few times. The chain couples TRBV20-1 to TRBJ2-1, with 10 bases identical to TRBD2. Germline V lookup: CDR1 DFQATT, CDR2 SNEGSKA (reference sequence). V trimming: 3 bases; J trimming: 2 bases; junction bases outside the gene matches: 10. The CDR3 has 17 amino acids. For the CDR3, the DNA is TGCAGTGCTAGGGAAGCGGGAGGGCCTCAGGCCTACAATGAGCAGTTCTTC. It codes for CSAREAGGPQAYNEQFF.

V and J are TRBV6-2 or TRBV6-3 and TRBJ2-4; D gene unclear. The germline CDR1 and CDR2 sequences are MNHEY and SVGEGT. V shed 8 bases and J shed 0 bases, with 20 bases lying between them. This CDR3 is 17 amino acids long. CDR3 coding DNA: TGTGCCAGCGGGCGCCCCAGGCCCGGGCTAGCCAAAAACATTCAGTACTTC. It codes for CASGRPRPGLAKNIQYF.

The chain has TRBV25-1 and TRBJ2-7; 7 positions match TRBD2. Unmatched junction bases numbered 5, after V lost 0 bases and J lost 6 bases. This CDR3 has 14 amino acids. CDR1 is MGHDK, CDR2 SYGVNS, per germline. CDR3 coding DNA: TGTGCCAGCAGTGAATATACTGCTAGCGGCGAGCAGTACTTC. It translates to CASSEYTASGEQYF.

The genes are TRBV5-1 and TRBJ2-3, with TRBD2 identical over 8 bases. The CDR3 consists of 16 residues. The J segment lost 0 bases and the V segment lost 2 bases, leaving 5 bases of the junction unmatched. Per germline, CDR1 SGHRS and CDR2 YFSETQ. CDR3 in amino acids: CASSFSTSASTDTQYF. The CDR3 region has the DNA TGCGCCAGCAGCTTTTCGACTAGCGCTAGCACAGATACGCAGTATTTT.